These 28 T cell receptor beta chains were sequenced from one sample in a study of T cell repertoires in cytomegalovirus infection. Antigens for these TCRs are unknown. TCRdb passed the reads through MiXCR, listing each CDR3 protein once. Here the sample spans approximately 990,000 distinct CDR3 sequences, roughly 30% being singletons. This sample comprised cultured CD8+ T cells from PBMCs, obtained from culture after CMV antigen stimulation. The source of these receptors is a human donor in good health (CMV status not recorded). Some clones in this sample may be carry-over from other donors' samples.

The chain has TRBV7-9 and TRBJ2-7; D is ambiguous. The length of the CDR3 is 15 residues. V shed 0 bases and J shed 0 bases, with 9 bases lying between them. Germline V gives CDR1 SEHNR, CDR2 FQNEAQ (reference sequence). The DNA of the CDR3 is TGTGCCAGCAGCTTAGCGCCGGGCGTCTCCTACGAGCAGTACTTC. Protein product: CASSLAPGVSYEQYF.

This clonotype appeared a single time. The chain couples TRBV28 to TRBJ1-1, with TRBD1 identical over 7 bases. The length of the CDR3 is 14 residues. The germline V gene has CDR1 MDHEN and CDR2 SYDVKM. Trimming removed 6 bases from V and 4 bases from J; junction bases left unmatched: 8. CDR3 loop: CASRSQGIGTEAFF. In nucleotides, the CDR3 is TGTGCCAGCAGGTCACAGGGGATAGGCACTGAAGCTTTCTTT.

Regarding this clonotype: This clone may be a read error of a much larger clone one base away. This chain links TRBV7-8 with TRBJ2-3; no reliable D call. This CDR3 is built from 14 residues. The germline CDR1 and CDR2 sequences are SGHVS and FQNEAQ. CDR3 protein: CVSSPHRATDTQYF. CDR3 nucleotide sequence: TGTGTCAGCAGCCCACACCGTGCGACAGATACGCAGTATTTT.

The chain joins TRBV7-6 to TRBJ2-1; TRBD1 matches at 10 bases. There are 11 residues in the CDR3. In germline, CDR1 is SGHVS, CDR2 FNYEAQ. The V gene end was trimmed by 4 bases and the J gene end by 16 bases; junction bases not matched to a gene: 4. The chain's CDR3 is CASSSGTGVFF. The CDR3 coding sequence is TGTGCCAGCAGCTCGGGGACAGGGGTTTTCTTC.

This clonotype has a handful of counts. CDR3 residues: CASSPDLYLHNEQFF. The CDR3 DNA reads TGTGCCAGCAGCCCCGACCTTTACCTCCACAATGAGCAGTTCTTC. This sequence joins TRBV7-6 and TRBJ2-1; D is unresolved. The CDR3 has 15 amino acids. Trimming took off 5 bases at V and 5 bases at J, with 16 bases between the two ends. Looked up from germline, CDR1 is SGHVS and CDR2 is FNYEAQ. The full variable domain, its missing parts supplied by reference TRBV7-6 and TRBJ2-1, is GAGVSQSPRYKVTKRGQDVALRCDPISGHVSLYWYRQALGQGPEFLTYFNYEAQQDKSGLPNDRFSAERPEGSISTLTIQRTEQRDSAMYRCASSPDLYLHNEQFFGPGTRLTVL.

A single count supports this clonotype. The chain recombines TRBV20-1 with TRBJ2-3; TRBD2 agrees at 7 bases. The CDR3 extends over 15 amino acids. Germline V gene data show CDR1 as DFQATT and CDR2 as SNEGSKA (reference sequence). Trimming removed 6 bases from V and 3 bases from J; junction bases left unmatched: 12. The CDR3 DNA reads as TGCAGTGCGACCCCCCAGCGGGGAGGGACAGATACGCAGTATTTT. Protein: CSATPQRGGTDTQYF.

This clonotype turned up a few times. CDR3 nucleotide sequence: TGTGCCAGCAGTTTATTGGGACAGGGAGAACCGAATGAAAAACTGTTTTTT. Its protein is CASSLLGQGEPNEKLFF. The V gene is TRBV27, the J gene TRBJ1-4; 9 bases are a match to TRBD1. This CDR3 is built from 17 residues. J lost 5 bases, V lost 1 base, and 8 bases had no gene match. Germline-derived CDR1 and CDR2 are MNHEY and SMNVEV (reference sequence).

This clonotype occurred many times. This chain links TRBV19 with TRBJ1-4; TRBD1 matches 8 bases. The CDR3 runs to 15 residues. V trimming: 6 bases; J trimming: 12 bases; junction bases outside the gene matches: 15. Germline V gives CDR1 LNHDA, CDR2 SQIVND (reference sequence). The CDR3 DNA reads as TGTGCCAGTAGCAACAGGGGGTGGGCGACTTCGGAACTGTTTTTT. Protein: CASSNRGWATSELFF.

This clonotype was recorded a few times. This CDR3 is CASSDSGSSYNSPLHF. DNA of the CDR3: TGTGCCAGCAGTGATTCCGGGAGCTCCTATAATTCACCCCTCCACTTT. The gene calls are TRBV6-1 and TRBJ1-6; D ambiguous. Germline CDR1 and CDR2: MNHNS and SASEGT. V was pared by 3 bases and J by 0 bases, with 9 bases between. The CDR3 totals 16 residues.

The table lists this clonotype with many counts. The gene calls are TRBV7-8 and TRBJ1-1; D remains ambiguous. Germline loops: CDR1 SGHVS, CDR2 FQNEAQ. V was pared by 3 bases and J by 4 bases, with 15 bases between. This CDR3 has 15 amino acids. DNA of the CDR3: TGTGCCAGCAGCTTGCCCCGGCAAACGGGCACTGAAGCTTTCTTT. Translated, it gives CASSLPRQTGTEAFF.

The chain is built from TRBV20-1 and TRBJ1-2; TRBD1 agrees at 7 bases. J gave up 3 bases and V 3 bases, and 10 bases lay outside the gene matches. The CDR3 has 15 amino acids. CDR1 and CDR2 from the germline V gene are DFQATT and SNEGSKA (reference sequence). CDR3 region: CSARPQRGPYYGYTF. CDR3 in DNA: TGCAGTGCTAGGCCCCAAAGGGGGCCTTACTATGGCTACACCTTC.

This clonotype was found a few times. In nucleotides, the CDR3 is TGTGCCAGCAGTTTGGTCGGTAGGGGAAGGGGCGAGACCCAGTACTTC. Its protein product is CASSLVGRGRGETQYF. The J gene is TRBJ2-5, the V gene TRBV28; D is possibly TRBD1 (5 bases). The CDR3 loop spans 16 amino acids. CDR1 and CDR2 from the germline V gene are MDHEN and SYDVKM. Between the trimmed V and J ends, which lost 3 bases and 5 bases, there was a span of 19 bases. The full variable domain, with the rest looked up from reference TRBV28 and TRBJ2-5, is DVKVTQSSRYLVKRTGEKVFLECVQDMDHENMFWYRQDPGLGLRLIYFSYDVKMKEKGDIPEGYSVSREKKERFSLILESASTNQTSMYLCASSLVGRGRGETQYFGPGTRLLVL.

In this sample, this clonotype turned up many times. The chain uses TRBV7-2 and TRBJ2-1; TRBD1 agrees at 9 bases. The V gene end was trimmed by 3 bases and the J gene end by 8 bases; junction bases not matched to a gene: 5. The CDR3 spans 14 residues. Germline V gene data show CDR1 as SGHTA and CDR2 as FQGNSA. CDR3 nucleotides: TGTGCCAGCAGCTTCCTCTGGACAGGGGATGAGCAGTTCTTC. It translates to CASSFLWTGDEQFF.

The chain links TRBV7-9 to TRBJ2-3; D is possibly TRBD1 (5 bases). Germline V gene lookup returns CDR1 SEHNR and CDR2 FQNEAQ (reference sequence). V shed 5 bases and J shed 4 bases, with 28 bases lying between them. This CDR3 is 19 amino acids long. The CDR3 region is CASSPPWGVRADGADTQYF. Written as DNA, the CDR3 is TGTGCCAGCAGCCCGCCGTGGGGTGTCAGGGCTGATGGGGCAGATACGCAGTATTTT.

This clonotype is a singleton in its sample. The chain uses TRBV15 and TRBJ1-2; perhaps TRBD1 as D (5 bases). The V gene's germline CDR1 is LNHNV and CDR2 YYDKDF (reference sequence). The V and J ends lost 0 bases and 4 bases respectively, with 9 bases between them. The CDR3 is made up of 14 amino acids. CDR3 DNA: TGTGCCACCAGCAGAGATTGGGGGGTCTATGGCTACACCTTC. Protein product: CATSRDWGVYGYTF. Full variable domain (missing parts from reference TRBV15 and TRBJ1-2): DAMVIQNPRYQVTQFGKPVTLSCSQTLNHNVMYWYQQKSSQAPKLLFHYYDKDFNNEADTPDNFQSRRPNTSFCFLDIRSPGLGDTAMYLCATSRDWGVYGYTFGSGTRLTVV.

This clonotype was recorded a few times. V gene TRBV6-2 or TRBV6-3 combines with J gene TRBJ2-3; 10 nucleotides align to TRBD2. This CDR3 comprises 20 residues. Per the germline V gene, CDR1 is MNHEY and CDR2 is SVGEGT. The junction had 12 bases not matched to a gene; V was cut back by 0 bases and J by 0 bases. The CDR3 sequence: CASSYSILAGDSVSTDTQYF. The CDR3 bases are TGTGCCAGCAGTTACTCGATCCTAGCGGGGGACTCCGTTAGCACAGATACGCAGTATTTT.

This clonotype has at least ten counts. The chain has TRBV7-2 and TRBJ1-5, with D possibly being TRBD1 (5 bases). The germline CDR1 and CDR2 sequences are SGHTA and FQGNSA. The CDR3 runs 18 residues. V was clipped by 5 bases and J by 0 bases, with 20 bases between them. The CDR3 spells CASSRRDPRQYSNQPQHF. CDR3 nucleotides: TGTGCCAGCAGCCGCCGGGACCCTAGACAATATAGCAATCAGCCCCAGCATTTT.

This clonotype was recorded a few times. This chain connects TRBV24-1 to TRBJ2-2; the match to TRBD2 covers 7 bases. Germline values: CDR1 KGHDR, CDR2 SFDVKD. The V segment lost 3 bases and the J segment 4 bases; nucleotides outside the gene matches: 7. The CDR3 loop spans 16 amino acids. CDR3 protein: CATSDPGLLSTGELFF. The CDR3 coding sequence is TGTGCCACCAGTGATCCGGGACTACTTTCCACCGGGGAGCTGTTTTTT.

The sample holds many counts of this clonotype. The V call is TRBV7-9, the J call TRBJ1-1; D may be TRBD1 (6 bases). CDR3 size: 14 residues. Germline V gives CDR1 SEHNR, CDR2 FQNEAQ (reference sequence). V gave up 3 bases and J gave up 1 base, with 9 bases separating them. In nucleotides, the CDR3 is TGTGCCAGCAGCTTCACAGGGAGGAACACTGAAGCTTTCTTT. Encoded protein: CASSFTGRNTEAFF.

V usage is TRBV4-1 and J usage is TRBJ2-7; D might be TRBD1 (6 bases). CDR1 MGHRA and CDR2 YSYEKL come from the germline V gene. The V and J ends lost 1 base and 0 bases respectively, with 13 bases between them. The CDR3 covers 16 residues. The CDR3 reads CASSQALQGLSYEQYF. In DNA, the CDR3 is TGCGCCAGCAGCCAAGCCCTACAGGGCCTCTCCTACGAGCAGTACTTC.

This chain joins TRBV28 and TRBJ2-3; maybe TRBD1 (5 bases). There are 16 residues in the CDR3. The germline gives CDR1 MDHEN, CDR2 SYDVKM. The V end was cut by 6 bases, the J end by 0 bases, with 16 bases between. In DNA form, the CDR3 reads TGTGCCAGCAGCTCGCCGTGGGGCATTAGCACAGATACGCAGTATTTT. Protein: CASSSPWGISTDTQYF.

This clonotype was found many times. This sequence joins TRBV6-5 and TRBJ2-3; D is possibly TRBD2 (6 bases). Trimming removed 0 bases from V and 1 base from J, with 8 bases in between. Germline assignment: CDR1 MNHEY and CDR2 SVGAGI. The CDR3 spans 15 residues. The CDR3 region has the DNA TGTGCCAGCAGTTACTCGCCGGGGGGCACAGATACGCAGTATTTT. Translation gives CASSYSPGGTDTQYF.

This clonotype was recorded a few times. The chain recombines TRBV6-5 with TRBJ1-1; unclear D gene. This CDR3 region has 14 residues. V lost 2 bases, J lost 7 bases, and 14 bases lay in between. CDR1 and CDR2 from the germline V gene are MNHEY and SVGAGI. CDR3 nucleotides: TGTGCCAGCAGTTACGAGGCCCTACCCGTTGAAGCTTTCTTT. Translation: CASSYEALPVEAFF.

The J gene is TRBJ1-2, the V gene TRBV7-4; 7 nucleotides agree with TRBD1. Germline CDR1 and CDR2: SGHVT and SQSDAQ. The CDR3 length is 13 residues. V lost 4 bases to trimming and J lost 6 bases; unmatched junction nucleotides: 5. Here the CDR3 DNA reads TGTGCCAGCAGCTGGGCGACAGGGAATGGCTACACCTTC. Its translation is CASSWATGNGYTF.

The rearrangement links TRBV6-4 to TRBJ2-1, with 8 bases lining up with TRBD2. From germline, CDR1 is MRHNA and CDR2 SNTAGT. V trimming: 0 bases; J trimming: 15 bases; junction bases outside the gene matches: 10. The length of the CDR3 is 14 residues. The CDR3 region has the DNA TGTGCCAGCAGTGACTCTAGCGGGGCTTCTTTTGCGTTCTTC. Translated: CASSDSSGASFAFF.

This clonotype has more than one count but fewer than ten. This rearrangement joins TRBV4-3 to TRBJ2-2, with TRBD2 matching 9 bases. Germline loops: CDR1 LGHNA, CDR2 YSLEER. This CDR3 is built from 15 residues. Trimming cost V 4 bases and J 4 bases; bases outside gene matches: 4. The CDR3: CASSLGTSSTGELFF. The CDR3 DNA reads TGCGCCAGCAGCCTTGGGACTAGCAGCACCGGGGAGCTGTTTTTT.

This clonotype has only a few counts. V usage is TRBV7-2 and J usage is TRBJ2-3, with 7 bases fitting TRBD1. CDR1 and CDR2 (germline): SGHTA, FQGNSA. The J segment lost 2 bases and the V segment lost 4 bases, leaving 9 bases of the junction unmatched. This CDR3 contains 16 residues. Written as DNA, the CDR3 is TGTGCCAGCAGCTCGATCCGGGACAGATTCACAGATACGCAGTATTTT. Amino acids: CASSSIRDRFTDTQYF.

There are a few counts of this clonotype. V usage is TRBV5-5 and J usage is TRBJ1-6, with D uncertain. Germline V lookup: CDR1 SGHKS, CDR2 YYEKEE (reference sequence). The CDR3 contains 17 residues. V shed 3 bases and J shed 0 bases, with 13 bases lying between them. As DNA, the CDR3 is TGTGCCAGCAGCTCCCAGACGGGGAGCTCCTATAATTCACCCCTCCACTTT. Protein product: CASSSQTGSSYNSPLHF.